The rows below give T cell receptor beta chains drawn from one sample of a study of response to subunit inactivated influenza vaccine. TCRdb used MiXCR to reprocess the RT-PCR reads, holding one entry per CDR3 protein. The sample holds 550,000 to 800,000 distinct CDR3 sequences, approximately 14% seen once. This sample comprised PBMCs from blood, obtained roughly 12 days after vaccination. Receptor source: a man aged 45-60 years who received an inactivated influenza vaccine. CDR3s include the opening cysteine and the closing phenylalanine or tryptophan. A D gene is named only where the DNA matches it firmly. Clone sizes are given selectively: once, few, many, or a class where the clone is expanded.

few,16,TRBV5-6,NA,TRBJ1-1,CASSLPGTPRNTEAFF,TGTGCCAGCAGCTTGCCTGGGACCCCGAGGAACACTGAAGCTTTCTTT
few,14,TRBV20-1,TRBD2,TRBJ2-7,CSAILAGGSYEQYF,TGCAGTGCTATACTAGCGGGAGGCTCCTACGAGCAGTACTTC
NA,16,TRBV12-3/TRBV12-4,TRBD2,TRBJ2-3,CASSETSGGWRDTQYF,TGTGCCAGCAGTGAGACTAGCGGGGGGTGGCGGGATACGCAGTATTTT
NA,14,TRBV9,NA,TRBJ2-5,CASSVETDQETQYF,TGTGCCAGCAGCGTAGAAACAGACCAAGAGACCCAGTACTTC
NA,14,TRBV2,NA,TRBJ2-3,CASRPPGSTDTQYF,TGTGCCAGCAGACCCCCAGGGTCCACAGATACGCAGTATTTT
few,16,TRBV14,NA,TRBJ2-1,CASRPDRDSSYNEQFF,TGTGCCAGCAGACCCGACCGGGACTCCTCCTACAATGAGCAGTTCTTC
few,15,TRBV24-1,TRBD2,TRBJ2-1,CATSDPSGRAYEQFF,TGTGCCACCAGTGACCCCAGCGGGAGGGCCTATGAGCAGTTCTTC
NA,15,TRBV4-3,NA,TRBJ2-2,CASSQVGQYTGELFF,TGCGCCAGCAGCCAAGTCGGTCAGTACACCGGGGAGCTGTTTTTT
many,16,TRBV20-1,NA,TRBJ2-3,CSARDRRLLSTDTQYF,TGCAGTGCTAGAGATCGTCGGCTCCTCAGCACAGATACGCAGTATTTT
few,12,TRBV30,NA,TRBJ2-5,CAWSRQQETQYF,TGTGCCTGGAGTAGACAGCAAGAGACCCAGTACTTC
NA,12,TRBV20-1,NA,TRBJ2-7,CSARKERYEQYF,TGCAGTGCTAGAAAGGAGAGGTACGAGCAGTACTTC
few,14,TRBV20-1,TRBD2,TRBJ2-1,CSAAGLAGYNEQFF,TGCAGTGCAGCCGGACTAGCGGGATACAATGAGCAGTTCTTC
few,19,TRBV11-1,NA,TRBJ2-2,CASSRVGRRGFANTGELFF,TGTGCCAGCAGCAGAGTGGGACGAAGGGGCTTCGCGAACACCGGGGAGCTGTTTTTT
many,13,TRBV7-9,NA,TRBJ2-7,CASSPRATYEQYF,TGTGCCAGCAGCCCCCGGGCAACCTACGAGCAGTACTTC
NA,14,TRBV12-3/TRBV12-4,NA,TRBJ1-1,CASSYYLGDTEAFF,TGTGCCAGCAGTTACTACTTGGGGGACACTGAAGCTTTCTTT
NA,13,TRBV12-3/TRBV12-4,NA,TRBJ2-7,CTSSFRGSDEQYF,TGTACCAGCAGTTTTCGGGGGAGCGACGAGCAGTACTTC
NA,16,TRBV27,NA,TRBJ2-7,CASSLSISRGDYEQYF,TGTGCCAGCAGTTTATCAATCAGCCGAGGTGACTACGAGCAGTACTTC
NA,14,TRBV6-1,NA,TRBJ2-7,CASSQVGVRYEQYF,TGTGCCAGCAGCCAAGTGGGGGTTCGGTACGAGCAGTACTTC
few,12,TRBV29-1,NA,TRBJ2-7,CSVGDNAYEQYF,TGCAGCGTGGGGGACAACGCCTACGAGCAGTACTTC
NA,12,TRBV29-1,NA,TRBJ2-1,CSVPGPYNEQFF,TGCAGCGTTCCCGGACCCTACAATGAGCAGTTCTTC
few,16,TRBV7-2,NA,TRBJ2-5,CASRSSLDWQKGTQYF,TGTGCCAGCAGGTCATCCCTGGACTGGCAAAAGGGGACCCAGTACTTC
few,15,TRBV12-3/TRBV12-4,TRBD2,TRBJ2-7,CASSFSTGTRNEQYF,TGTGCCAGCAGTTTTAGCACCGGGACTAGGAACGAGCAGTACTTC
NA,19,TRBV12-3/TRBV12-4,TRBD2,TRBJ2-3,CASSSNRLAGFAGTDTQYF,TGTGCCAGCAGTTCAAACCGACTAGCGGGGTTTGCAGGCACAGATACGCAGTATTTT
NA,13,TRBV3-1,NA,TRBJ2-2,CASSQQGIGELFF,TGTGCCAGCAGCCAGCAGGGAATCGGGGAGCTGTTTTTT
NA,14,TRBV5-1,NA,TRBJ1-6,CASSLDRVGSPLHF,TGCGCCAGCAGCTTGGACAGGGTTGGATCACCCCTCCACTTT